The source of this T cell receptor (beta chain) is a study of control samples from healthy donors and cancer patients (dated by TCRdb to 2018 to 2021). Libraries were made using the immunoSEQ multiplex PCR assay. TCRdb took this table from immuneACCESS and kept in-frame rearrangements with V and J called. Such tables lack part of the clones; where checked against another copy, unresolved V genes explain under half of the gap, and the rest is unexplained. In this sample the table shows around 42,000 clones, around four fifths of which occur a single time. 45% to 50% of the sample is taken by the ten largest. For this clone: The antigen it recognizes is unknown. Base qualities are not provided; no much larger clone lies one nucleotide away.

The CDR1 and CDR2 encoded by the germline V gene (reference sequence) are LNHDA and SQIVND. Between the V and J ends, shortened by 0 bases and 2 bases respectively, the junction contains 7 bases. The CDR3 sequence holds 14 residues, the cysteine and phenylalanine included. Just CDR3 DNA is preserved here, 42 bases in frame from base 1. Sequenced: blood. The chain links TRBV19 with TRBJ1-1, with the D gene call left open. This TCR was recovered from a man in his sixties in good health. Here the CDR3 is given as CASSIDGVNTEAFF. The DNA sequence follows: TGTGCCAGTAGTATAGATGGGGTCAACACTGAAGCTTTCTTT.